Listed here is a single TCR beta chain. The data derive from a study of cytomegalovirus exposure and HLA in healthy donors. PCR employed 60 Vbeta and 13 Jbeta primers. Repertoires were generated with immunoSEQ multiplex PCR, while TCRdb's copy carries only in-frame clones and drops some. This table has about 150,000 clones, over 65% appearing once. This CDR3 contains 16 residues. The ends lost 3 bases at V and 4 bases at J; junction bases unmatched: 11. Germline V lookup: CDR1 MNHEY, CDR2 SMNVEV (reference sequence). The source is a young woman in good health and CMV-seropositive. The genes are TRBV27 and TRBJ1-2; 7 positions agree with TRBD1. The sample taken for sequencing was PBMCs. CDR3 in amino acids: CASSFSQRQGVYGYTF. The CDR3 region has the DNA TGTGCCAGCAGTTTCTCTCAGCGACAGGGTGTCTATGGCTACACCTTC.